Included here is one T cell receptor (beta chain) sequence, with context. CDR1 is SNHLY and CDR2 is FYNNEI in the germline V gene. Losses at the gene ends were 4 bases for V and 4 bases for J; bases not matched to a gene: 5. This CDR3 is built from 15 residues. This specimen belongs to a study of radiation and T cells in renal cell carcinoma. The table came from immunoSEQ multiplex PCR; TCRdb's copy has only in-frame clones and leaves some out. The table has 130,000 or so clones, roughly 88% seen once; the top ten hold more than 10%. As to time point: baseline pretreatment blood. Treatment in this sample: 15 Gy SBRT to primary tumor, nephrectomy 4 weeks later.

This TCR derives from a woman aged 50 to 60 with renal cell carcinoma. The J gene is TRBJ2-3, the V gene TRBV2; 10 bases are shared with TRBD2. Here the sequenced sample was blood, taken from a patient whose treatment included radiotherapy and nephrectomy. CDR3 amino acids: CASSAGTSGADTQYF. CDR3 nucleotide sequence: TGTGCCAGCAGTGCTGGTACTAGCGGGGCAGATACGCAGTATTTT.